The T cell receptor beta chain under discussion was sequenced for a study of post-analysis software for immune sequencing data. This clonotype was counted once. Its cognate antigen is unknown. Study outcomes and limitations: There was significantly lower normalized Chao1 diversity in multiple sclerosis patients than in controls.

Every TCR beta cDNA library bore unique molecular identifiers. TCRdb analysed the PCR reads with MiXCR anew, one entry per CDR3 protein. Of 800,000 to 950,000 distinct CDR3 sequences in the sample, approximately 53% are singletons; the top ten hold over 4%. The sequenced material came from blood. The clonotype was recovered from a girl under 18 with multiple sclerosis.

CDR3 DNA: TGTGCCAGCAGCTTAGCGGGAGGGTATCAAGCCGAGCAGTTCTTC. Translation gives CASSLAGGYQAEQFF. The V gene is TRBV7-6, the J gene TRBJ2-7; TRBD2 matches at 7 bases. The better agreement between TRBJ2-1 and the DNA end casts doubt on the J call. Germline V gene sequence: CDR1 SGHVS, CDR2 FNYEAQ. This CDR3 has 15 residues.